A single sample is the source of the 3 T cell receptor beta chains below, sequenced in a study of technical replicates of blood from a handful of donors (dated by TCRdb to 2017 to 2019). The receptor library was made with the immunoSEQ multiplex PCR assay. The table comes from immuneACCESS by way of TCRdb, which keeps in-frame sequences with V and J called. Part of the clones is missing from these tables; in studies checked, under half for an unresolved V gene and the rest for unknown reasons. The sample table shows nearly 90,000 clones, and about 95% are seen once. The top ten hold 0.34% of the sample. Sequencing was done on a sample of T cells isolated from PBMCs. These receptors originate from a human donor in good health.

This chain uses TRBV10-3 with TRBJ2-2; D unresolved. Germline V gene sequence: CDR1 ENHRY, CDR2 SYGVKD. Trimming cost V 8 bases and J 2 bases, with 18 bases left between them. The CDR3 is made up of 16 amino acids. The chain's CDR3 is CAILPEPVLNTGELFF. The CDR3 bases are TGTGCCATCCTTCCGGAGCCGGTATTAAACACCGGGGAGCTGTTTTTT.

The chain is built from TRBV25-1 and TRBJ2-1, with 7 bases lining up with TRBD2. Germline values: CDR1 MGHDK, CDR2 SYGVNS. The CDR3 has 14 amino acids. Trimming cost V 5 bases and J 6 bases; bases outside gene matches: 7. CDR3 sequence reads: CASSRLALSNEQFF. CDR3 DNA sequence: TGTGCCAGCAGTAGACTAGCCCTTAGCAATGAGCAGTTCTTC.

The chain carries TRBV5-1 and TRBJ2-7, with TRBD1 matching 9 bases. With V trimmed by 7 bases and J by 4 bases, 6 bases remained unmatched. Per germline, CDR1 SGHRS and CDR2 YFSETQ. The CDR3 sequence is 13 residues long. CDR3 loop: CASSEQGAYEQYF. The DNA for the CDR3 is TGCGCCAGCTCGGAACAGGGGGCATACGAGCAGTACTTC.